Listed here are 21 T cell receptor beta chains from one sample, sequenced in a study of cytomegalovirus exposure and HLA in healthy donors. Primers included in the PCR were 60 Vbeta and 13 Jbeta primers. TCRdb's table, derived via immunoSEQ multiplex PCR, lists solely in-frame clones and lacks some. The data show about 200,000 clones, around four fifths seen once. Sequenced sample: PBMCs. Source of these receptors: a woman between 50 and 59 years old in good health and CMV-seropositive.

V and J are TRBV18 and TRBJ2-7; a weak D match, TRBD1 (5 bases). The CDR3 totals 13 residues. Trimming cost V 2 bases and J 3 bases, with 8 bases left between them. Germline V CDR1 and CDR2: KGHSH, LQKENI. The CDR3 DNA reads TGTGCCAGCTCACCATCTCAGGGCTACGAGCAGTACTTC. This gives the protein CASSPSQGYEQYF.

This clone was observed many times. The CDR3 DNA sequence: TGTGCCAGCAGCTCAATTACTCTTGGGTCAGGCACCGGGGAGCTGTTTTTT. This sequence encodes CASSSITLGSGTGELFF. The chain couples TRBV7-9 to TRBJ2-2; D is uncertain. Trimming stripped 4 bases from V and 4 bases from J, with 19 bases between. Germline CDR1 and CDR2: SEHNR and FQNEAQ (reference sequence). The CDR3 runs 17 residues.

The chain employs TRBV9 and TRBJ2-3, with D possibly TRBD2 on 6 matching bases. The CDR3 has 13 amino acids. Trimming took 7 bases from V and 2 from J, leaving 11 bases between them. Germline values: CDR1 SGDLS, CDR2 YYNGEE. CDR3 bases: TGTGCCAGCTCCCCGGGGGTCACAGATACGCAGTATTTT. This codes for CASSPGVTDTQYF. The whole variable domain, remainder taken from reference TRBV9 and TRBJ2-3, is DSGVTQTPKHLITATGQRVTLRCSPRSGDLSVYWYQQSLDQGLQFLIQYYNGEERAKGNILERFSAQQFPDLHSELNLSSLELGDSALYFCASSPGVTDTQYFGPGTRLTVL.

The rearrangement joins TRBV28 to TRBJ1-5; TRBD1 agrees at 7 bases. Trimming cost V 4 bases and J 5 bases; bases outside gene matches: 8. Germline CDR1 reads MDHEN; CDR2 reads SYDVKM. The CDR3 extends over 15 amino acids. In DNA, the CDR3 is TGTGCCAGCAGTTCGATACAGGGGAGCGATCAGCCCCAGCATTTT. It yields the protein CASSSIQGSDQPQHF. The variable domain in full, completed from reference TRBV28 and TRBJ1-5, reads DVKVTQSSRYLVKRTGEKVFLECVQDMDHENMFWYRQDPGLGLRLIYFSYDVKMKEKGDIPEGYSVSREKKERFSLILESASTNQTSMYLCASSSIQGSDQPQHFGDGTRLSIL.

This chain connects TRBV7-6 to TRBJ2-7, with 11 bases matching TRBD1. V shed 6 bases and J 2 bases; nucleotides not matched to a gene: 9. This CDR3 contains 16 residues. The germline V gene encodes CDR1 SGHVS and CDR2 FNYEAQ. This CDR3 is CASSPTTGQGAYEQYF. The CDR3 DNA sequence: TGTGCCAGCAGTCCTACCACGGGACAGGGGGCCTACGAGCAGTACTTC.

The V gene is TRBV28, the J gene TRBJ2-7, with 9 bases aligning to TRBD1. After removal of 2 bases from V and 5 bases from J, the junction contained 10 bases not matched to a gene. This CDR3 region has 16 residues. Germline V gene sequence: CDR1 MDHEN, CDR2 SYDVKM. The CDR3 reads CASSLDPGTGPHEQYF. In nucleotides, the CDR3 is TGTGCCAGCAGTTTAGACCCTGGGACAGGGCCCCACGAGCAGTACTTC. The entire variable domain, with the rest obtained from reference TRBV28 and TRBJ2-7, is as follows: DVKVTQSSRYLVKRTGEKVFLECVQDMDHENMFWYRQDPGLGLRLIYFSYDVKMKEKGDIPEGYSVSREKKERFSLILESASTNQTSMYLCASSLDPGTGPHEQYFGPGTRLTVT.

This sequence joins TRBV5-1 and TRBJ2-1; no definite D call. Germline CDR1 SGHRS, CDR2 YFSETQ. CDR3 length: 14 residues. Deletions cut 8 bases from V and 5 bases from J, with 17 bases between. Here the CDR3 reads CASFPTPPNNEQFF. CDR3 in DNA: TGCGCCAGTTTTCCGACACCGCCCAACAATGAGCAGTTCTTC. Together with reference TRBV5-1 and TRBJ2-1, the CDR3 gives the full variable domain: KAGVTQTPRYLIKTRGQQVTLSCSPISGHRSVSWYQQTPGQGLQFLFEYFSETQRNKGNFPGRFSGRQFSNSRSEMNVSTLELGDSALYLCASFPTPPNNEQFFGPGTRLTVL.

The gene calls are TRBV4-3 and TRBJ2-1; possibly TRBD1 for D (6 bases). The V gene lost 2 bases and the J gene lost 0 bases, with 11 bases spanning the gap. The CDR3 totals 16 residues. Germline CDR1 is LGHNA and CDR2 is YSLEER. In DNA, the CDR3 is TGCGCCAGCAGCCAAAGGACAGTAGGCTCCTACAATGAGCAGTTCTTC. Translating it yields CASSQRTVGSYNEQFF.

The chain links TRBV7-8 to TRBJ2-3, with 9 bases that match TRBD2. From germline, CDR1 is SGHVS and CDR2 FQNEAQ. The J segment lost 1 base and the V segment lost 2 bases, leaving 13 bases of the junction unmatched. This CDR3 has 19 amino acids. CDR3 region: CASSLSGRPAYRRTDTQYF. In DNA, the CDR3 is TGTGCCAGCAGCTTAAGCGGGAGGCCTGCCTACCGACGCACAGATACGCAGTATTTT. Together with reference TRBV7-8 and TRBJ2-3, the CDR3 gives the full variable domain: GAGVSQSPRYKVAKRGQDVALRCDPISGHVSLFWYQQALGQGPEFLTYFQNEAQLDKSGLPSDRFFAERPEGSVSTLKIQRTQQEDSAVYLCASSLSGRPAYRRTDTQYFGPGTRLTVL.

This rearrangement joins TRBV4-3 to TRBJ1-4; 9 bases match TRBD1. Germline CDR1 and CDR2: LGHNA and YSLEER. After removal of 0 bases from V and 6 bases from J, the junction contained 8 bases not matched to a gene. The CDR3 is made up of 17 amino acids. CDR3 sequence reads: CASSQDLPRTGDEKLFF. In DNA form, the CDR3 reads TGCGCCAGCAGCCAAGACCTTCCGAGGACAGGGGATGAAAAACTGTTTTTT.

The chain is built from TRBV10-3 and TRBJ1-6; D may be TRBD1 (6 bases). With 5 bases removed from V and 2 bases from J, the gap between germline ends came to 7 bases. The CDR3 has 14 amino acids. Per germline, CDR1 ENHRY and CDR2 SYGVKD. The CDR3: CAISRDTYNSPLHF. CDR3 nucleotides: TGTGCCATCAGTCGGGACACCTATAATTCACCCCTCCACTTT.

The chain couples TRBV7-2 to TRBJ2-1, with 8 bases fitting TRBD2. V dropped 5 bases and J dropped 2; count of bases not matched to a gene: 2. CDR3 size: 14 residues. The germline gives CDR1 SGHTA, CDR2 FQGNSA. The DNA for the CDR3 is TGTGCCAGCAGCCCCGGGGGGGCCTACAATGAGCAGTTCTTC. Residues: CASSPGGAYNEQFF.

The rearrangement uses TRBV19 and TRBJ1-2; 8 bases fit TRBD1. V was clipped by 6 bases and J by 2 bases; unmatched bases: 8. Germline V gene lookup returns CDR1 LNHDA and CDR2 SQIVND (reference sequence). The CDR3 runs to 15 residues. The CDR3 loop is CASRDRGGSNYGYTF. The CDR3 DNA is TGTGCCAGTAGAGACAGGGGCGGATCAAACTATGGCTACACCTTC. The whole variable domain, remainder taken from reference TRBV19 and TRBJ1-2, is DGGITQSPKYLFRKEGQNVTLSCEQNLNHDAMYWYRQDPGQGLRLIYYSQIVNDFQKGDIAEGYSVSREKKESFPLTVTSAQKNPTAFYLCASRDRGGSNYGYTFGSGTRLTVV.

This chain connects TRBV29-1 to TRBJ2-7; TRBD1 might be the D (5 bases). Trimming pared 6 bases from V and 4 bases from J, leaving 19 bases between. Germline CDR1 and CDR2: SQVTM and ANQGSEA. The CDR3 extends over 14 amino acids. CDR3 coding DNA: TGCAGCGTCCGAACTGGCAGGGAAGGGTACGAGCAGTACTTC. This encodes CSVRTGREGYEQYF.

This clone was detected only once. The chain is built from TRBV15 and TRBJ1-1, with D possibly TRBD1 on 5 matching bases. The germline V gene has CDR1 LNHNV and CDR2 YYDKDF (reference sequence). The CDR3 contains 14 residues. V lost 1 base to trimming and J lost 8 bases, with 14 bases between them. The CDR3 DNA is TGTGCCACCAGCAGAGTCGGGGGAGTGGGAGAAGCTTTCTTT. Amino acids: CATSRVGGVGEAFF.

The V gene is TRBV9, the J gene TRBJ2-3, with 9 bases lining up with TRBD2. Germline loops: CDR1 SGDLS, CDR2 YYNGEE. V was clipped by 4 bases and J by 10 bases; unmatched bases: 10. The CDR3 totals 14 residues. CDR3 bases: TGTGCCAGCAGCTCGGGACTAGCTCCTTTAGCGCAGTATTTT. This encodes CASSSGLAPLAQYF.

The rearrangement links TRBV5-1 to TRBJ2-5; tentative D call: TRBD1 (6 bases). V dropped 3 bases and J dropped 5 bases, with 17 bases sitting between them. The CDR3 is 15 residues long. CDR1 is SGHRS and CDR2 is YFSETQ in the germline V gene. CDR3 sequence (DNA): TGCGCCAGCAGCTCCCAGCGCAGGGGTGGCGAGACCCAGTACTTC. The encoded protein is CASSSQRRGGETQYF.

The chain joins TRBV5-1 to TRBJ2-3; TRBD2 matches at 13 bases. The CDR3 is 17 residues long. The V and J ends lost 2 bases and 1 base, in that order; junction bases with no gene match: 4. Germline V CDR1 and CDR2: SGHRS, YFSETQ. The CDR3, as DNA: TGCGCCAGCAGCTTACTAGCGGGAGGGCCTGGCACAGATACGCAGTATTTT. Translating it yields CASSLLAGGPGTDTQYF.

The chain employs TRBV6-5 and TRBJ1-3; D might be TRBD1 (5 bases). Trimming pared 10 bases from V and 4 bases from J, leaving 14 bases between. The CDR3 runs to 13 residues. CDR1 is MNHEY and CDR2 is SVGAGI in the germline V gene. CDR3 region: CATARPGGNTIYF. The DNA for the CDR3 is TGTGCCACCGCCCGCCCAGGGGGAAACACCATATATTTT.

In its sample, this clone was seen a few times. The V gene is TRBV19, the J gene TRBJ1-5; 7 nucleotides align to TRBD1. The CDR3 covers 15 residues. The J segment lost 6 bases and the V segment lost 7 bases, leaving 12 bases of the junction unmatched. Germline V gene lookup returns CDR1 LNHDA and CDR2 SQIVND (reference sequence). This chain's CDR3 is CASTTSTGYVQPQHF. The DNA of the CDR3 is TGTGCCAGTACCACCTCGACAGGGTATGTTCAGCCCCAGCATTTT.

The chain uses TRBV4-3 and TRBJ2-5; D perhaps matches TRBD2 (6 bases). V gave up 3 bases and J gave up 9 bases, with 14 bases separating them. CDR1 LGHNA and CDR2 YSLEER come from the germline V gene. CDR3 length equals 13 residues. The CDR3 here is CASSQEGLGSQYF. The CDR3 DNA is TGCGCCAGCAGCCAGGAGGGGTTGGGGTCCCAGTACTTC.